This T cell receptor (beta chain) was obtained from a study of blood T cell repertoires in COVID-19. Study details: From the United States, Italy and Spain came samples of acute and convalescent COVID-19. Sample material is recorded as cDNA or gDNA derived from T cells, B-cell-depleted T cells, or PBMCs.

The authors' processing: Reference gene primer amplification gave nucleated cell count estimates. The data were produced by immunoSEQ multiplex PCR, yet TCRdb's version contains in-frame clones alone and is incomplete. V, J and clone size reflect that table, while D and trimming were determined from the DNA. The repertoire holds about 170,000 clones, with less than 90% as singletons. The CDR3 length is 14 residues. With 3 bases removed from V and 3 bases from J, the gap between germline ends came to 13 bases. CDR1 SGHDT and CDR2 YYEEEE come from the germline V gene. In Cohort 3, a recovered donor had either two negative PCRs, clearance, or symptom resolution.

Material for sequencing was PBMCs or T cells enriched from blood (not recorded which). The origin of this receptor is a woman aged 45-65 years who had recovered from COVID-19. The chain carries TRBV5-6 and TRBJ2-7; the D gene is possibly TRBD2 (5 bases). CDR3 sequence: CASSSAGVFYEQYV. For the CDR3, the DNA is TGTGCCAGCAGCTCCGCCGGGGTGTTCTACGAGCAGTACGTC.